Shown below are 25 T cell receptor beta chains from a single sample sequenced in a study of tissue T cells after allogeneic stem cell transplantation. Clones were sequenced by immunoSEQ multiplex PCR, and TCRdb holds only the in-frame ones, with some missing. The sample carries 6,000 to 7,500 clones, around 40% recorded once. As for time point: mouse harvest day 7 after allogeneic transplant. Each mouse received 10^7 T-cell-depleted marrow cells plus 10^6 splenic CD5+ T cells by tail vein. The specimen sequenced was skin. The receptors derive from a female BALB/c mouse given C57BL/6 T cells with graft-versus-host disease after an allogeneic hematopoietic cell transplant.

In regard to this clone: Gene names are the mouse ones. The CDR3 goes on 1 residue after the read ends, and that part is filled in from the germline J gene. Additional DNA sequences in this sample encode the identical CDR3. The chain is built from TRBV26 and TRBJ1-4; D is unclear. Germline CDR1 reads KGHPV; CDR2 reads FQNQEV (reference sequence). The CDR3 covers 12 residues. Trimming left V 3 bases short and J 1 base short, with 0 bases between. The CDR3 spells CASSLSNERLFF. CDR3 DNA (partial): TGTGCCAGCAGTCTTTCCAACGAAAGATTATTT.

This clone was detected a few times. Gene names denote mouse genes. Read data end 1 residue before the CDR3 end; the end is taken from the germline J gene. The gene calls are TRBV26 and TRBJ1-4, with TRBD1 matching 9 bases. Per germline, CDR1 KGHPV and CDR2 FQNQEV (reference sequence). V lost 5 bases, J lost 6 bases, and 7 bases stayed unmatched. This CDR3 region has 15 residues. The CDR3 protein is CASSGTGTPHERLFF. The CDR3 bases that were read are TGTGCCAGCAGTGGGACAGGGACCCCTCACGAAAGATTATTT.

Details on this clone: Gene names and germline refer to mouse. The DNA ends 1 residue before the CDR3 does, and the rest of the CDR3 is filled in from the germline J gene. This chain connects TRBV14 to TRBJ1-1; D might be TRBD1 (6 bases). Trimming cost V 5 bases and J 0 bases, with 11 bases left between them. This CDR3 is 14 amino acids long. CDR1 SGHDT and CDR2 FRDEAV come from the germline V gene. CDR3 bases read: TGTGCCAGCAGCCAACAGGGTCCAAACACAGAAGTCTTC. Translating it yields CASSQQGPNTEVF. From start to end, the CDR3 is CASSQQGPNTEVFF.

Concerning this clone: Gene names and germline match the mouse. With the read ending 1 residue before the CDR3 end, the germline J gene is used to fill in that end. V is TRBV12-1 and J is TRBJ1-6; D unresolved. TRBJ1-6 is marked as an open reading frame, function uncertain. Trimming pared 0 bases from V and 1 base from J, leaving 6 bases between. The CDR3 spans 15 residues. CDR1 is SGHSN and CDR2 is HYEKVE in the germline V gene. The DNA read from the CDR3 is TGTGCCAGCTCTCTCGAGTGGTCCTATAATTCGCCCCTCTAC. Translating gives CASSLEWSYNSPLY. The full CDR3 protein reads CASSLEWSYNSPLYF.

On this clone itself: Gene names and germline match the mouse. Read sequence stops 1 residue before the CDR3 end, and the germline J gene provides the missing end. V is TRBV3 and J is TRBJ2-4; 7 bases are a match to TRBD1. The germline CDR1 and CDR2 sequences are SNHLY and FYNGKV (reference sequence). The CDR3 is 14 amino acids. J lost 2 bases, V lost 5 bases, and 4 bases had no gene match. The sequenced part of the CDR3 DNA is TGTGCCAGCAGCCCGACAGGGAATCAAAACACCTTGTAC. This codes for CASSPTGNQNTLY. The entire CDR3 is CASSPTGNQNTLYF.

Concerning this clone: The listed genes are named as in mouse. From the germline J gene comes the end of the CDR3, since the read stops 1 residue before it. Other DNA sequences in this specimen translate into the identical CDR3. The V and J genes are TRBV26 and TRBJ2-7; tentatively, D is TRBD1 (6 bases). Per the germline V gene, CDR1 is KGHPV and CDR2 is FQNQEV (reference sequence). V was clipped by 2 bases and J by 4 bases, with 6 bases between them. This CDR3 is built from 12 residues. The CDR3 loop reads CASSLGQYEQYF. The CDR3 bases that were read are TGTGCCAGCAGTCTGGGACAGTATGAACAGTAC.

A word on this clone: The gene names given are mouse names. With the read ending 1 residue before the CDR3 end, the germline J gene is used to fill in that end. This chain joins TRBV26 and TRBJ1-1, with D possibly matching TRBD1 (5 bases). Germline CDR1 KGHPV, CDR2 FQNQEV (reference sequence). V gave up 8 bases and J gave up 0 bases, with 13 bases separating them. The CDR3 is 14 amino acids. The CDR3 loop is CASAGQTANTEVFF. The sequenced part of the CDR3 DNA is TGTGCCAGCGCCGGACAAACTGCAAACACAGAAGTCTTC.

As concerns this clone: Genes and germline come from the mouse. The read ends 1 residue shy of where the CDR3 ends; the end is completed using the germline J gene. The J gene is TRBJ1-4, the V gene TRBV3, with D unclear. Deletions cut 3 bases from V and 0 bases from J, with 5 bases between. Per the germline V gene, CDR1 is SNHLY and CDR2 is FYNGKV (reference sequence). CDR3 size: 14 residues. The sequenced CDR3 bases are TGTGCCAGCAGCTTGAGCATTTCCAACGAAAGATTATTT. Its protein product is CASSLSISNERLF. The whole CDR3 sequence reads CASSLSISNERLFF. Filled out from reference TRBV3 and TRBJ1-4, the complete variable domain reads GPKVLQIPSHQIIDMGQMVTLNCDPVSNHLYFYWYKQILGQQMEFLVNFYNGKVMEKSKLFKDQFSVERPDGSYFTLKIQPTALEDSAVYFCASSLSISNERLFFGHGTKLSVL.

Note on this clone: Gene names refer to mouse genes. The CDR3 is cut off 1 residue early in the read; its end comes from the germline J gene. The V gene is TRBV26, the J gene TRBJ1-5; 7 positions agree with TRBD1. The germline gives CDR1 KGHPV, CDR2 FQNQEV (reference sequence). The CDR3 runs to 13 residues. Trimming took 3 bases from V and 7 from J; bases not matched to a gene: 3. Here the CDR3 reads CASSLGTDQAPLF. Partial CDR3 DNA: TGTGCCAGCAGTCTCGGGACAGATCAGGCTCCGCTT. Using reference TRBV26 and TRBJ1-5 for the parts outside the CDR3, the full variable domain is NSKVIQTPRYLVKGQGQKAKMRCIPEKGHPVVFWYQQNKNNEFKFLINFQNQEVLQQIDMTEKRFSAECPSNSPCSLEIQSSEAGDSALYLCASSLGTDQAPLFGEGTRLSVL.

Concerning this clone itself: Gene names denote mouse genes. The sequence runs out 1 residue before the end of the CDR3; the remainder is reconstructed from the germline J gene. The chain is built from TRBV5 and TRBJ2-7, with 9 bases aligning to TRBD2. This CDR3 region has 14 residues. After removal of 4 bases from V and 3 bases from J, the junction contained 4 bases not matched to a gene. Germline V gene data show CDR1 as LGHNA and CDR2 as YNLKQL (reference sequence). The CDR3 bases that were read are TGTGCCAGCAGCCCCCGGGACTGGGTCTATGAACAGTAC. Translated: CASSPRDWVYEQY. The entire CDR3 reads CASSPRDWVYEQYF.

Only a few counts were recorded for this clone. Mouse gene names and germline throughout. The covered CDR3 bases are TGTGCCAGCAGTCGTCAGGGGCTCCAAGACACCCAGTAC. Translating it yields CASSRQGLQDTQY. The entire CDR3 reads CASSRQGLQDTQYF. The chain couples TRBV26 to TRBJ2-5; the D gene is possibly TRBD1 (6 bases). The observed sequence ends 1 residue before the CDR3 terminus, with the missing tail filled in from the germline J gene. The CDR3 length is 14 residues. From germline, CDR1 is KGHPV and CDR2 FQNQEV (reference sequence). V lost 4 bases and J lost 2, with 10 bases in between.

By share, this clone ranks as medium-sized. The gene names here belong to mouse. The read is 1 residue too short to cover the CDR3 end, so that end is filled in from the germline J gene. V and J are TRBV26 and TRBJ1-1, with 12 bases lining up with TRBD1. The V segment lost 2 bases and the J segment 4 bases; nucleotides outside the gene matches: 2. Germline V gene sequence: CDR1 KGHPV, CDR2 FQNQEV (reference sequence). CDR3 length: 15 amino acids. CDR3 in amino acids: CASSLGTGGGTEVFF. CDR3 bases read: TGTGCCAGCAGTCTGGGGACAGGGGGCGGCACAGAAGTCTTC.

This clone turned up a few times. These gene names are mouse names. Sequencing ends 1 residue short of the CDR3 end; the germline J gene provides the rest. V gene TRBV3 combines with J gene TRBJ1-5; tentatively, D is TRBD1 (6 bases). Germline V gene lookup returns CDR1 SNHLY and CDR2 FYNGKV (reference sequence). The CDR3 runs to 14 residues. Deletions cut 5 bases from V and 0 bases from J, with 8 bases between. The CDR3 DNA, read in part, is TGTGCCAGCAGCCCCAGGGGTAACAACCAGGCTCCGCTT. Its protein product is CASSPRGNNQAPL. The complete CDR3 reads CASSPRGNNQAPLF.

As for this clone: The genes are named according to mouse. The CDR3 end falls 1 residue outside the read, so it is completed with the germline J gene. The chain combines TRBV26 with TRBJ2-1; 9 bases line up with TRBD2. The CDR3 sequence is 14 residues long. V trimming: 4 bases; J trimming: 7 bases; junction bases outside the gene matches: 5. Germline-derived CDR1 and CDR2 are KGHPV and FQNQEV (reference sequence). The CDR3 loop is CASSPRTGVAEQFF. Partial CDR3 DNA: TGTGCCAGCAGTCCCCGGACTGGGGTGGCTGAGCAGTTC.

Concerning this clone: Germline and genes here are mouse. The CDR3 goes on 1 residue after the read ends, and that part is filled in from the germline J gene. The chain employs TRBV24 and TRBJ2-7; possible D gene TRBD1, 5 bases. The ends were cut back, 8 bases at V and 3 bases at J, with 14 bases in the middle. CDR3 length: 13 amino acids. Per the germline V gene, CDR1 is KGHTA and CDR2 is FRNEEI. The CDR3 protein is CASGPRTIYEQYF. CDR3 bases read: TGTGCCAGCGGACCCCGGACAATCTATGAACAGTAC.

On this clone itself: Gene names and germline refer to mouse. CDR3 DNA, as far as it was read: TGTGCCAGCAGTATCTGGGGGGAAGACACCCAGTAC. It specifies CASSIWGEDTQY. The full CDR3 reads CASSIWGEDTQYF. The chain links TRBV19 to TRBJ2-5; TRBD2 aligns across 8 bases. The read comes to an end 1 residue before the CDR3 does, leaving the germline J gene to fill in the end. V lost 2 bases, J lost 4 bases, and 0 bases stayed unmatched. This CDR3 contains 13 residues. From germline, CDR1 is FNHDT and CDR2 SITEND (reference sequence).

This clone showed up just a few times. Genes and germline are mouse. The CDR3 end falls 1 residue outside the read, so it is completed with the germline J gene. This chain connects TRBV2 to TRBJ1-4, with D uncertain. Germline V gene data show CDR1 as LGHNA and CDR2 as YSYQKL. V was clipped by 0 bases and J by 4 bases, with 6 bases between them. CDR3 length: 14 amino acids. This chain's CDR3 is CASSQDQDNERLFF. The part of the CDR3 DNA that was read is TGTGCCAGCAGCCAAGACCAGGACAACGAAAGATTATTT. The entire variable domain, with the rest obtained from reference TRBV2 and TRBJ1-4, is as follows: DPKIIQKPKYLVAVTGSEKILICEQYLGHNAMYWYRQSAKKPLEFMFSYSYQKLMDNQTASSRFQPQSSKKNHLDLQITALKPDDSATYFCASSQDQDNERLFFGHGTKLSVL.

This clone came up a few times. The gene names here belong to mouse. The read terminates 1 residue before the CDR3 end, so the remaining end is supplied by the germline J gene. The chain couples TRBV23 to TRBJ2-2; TRBD1, as called in the table, went unchecked against the DNA. Germline assignment: CDR1 KGHTA and CDR2 FQNQQP. The CDR3 has 13 residues. The CDR3 here is CSSSRGDTGQLYF. The DNA read from the CDR3 is TGCTCCAGCAGTCGAGGGGACACCGGGCAGCTCTAC.

There are a few counts of this clone. Gene names are mouse gene names. The DNA ends 1 residue before the CDR3 does, and the rest of the CDR3 is filled in from the germline J gene. The chain links TRBV3 to TRBJ1-3; 8 nucleotides align to TRBD1. Trimming took 4 bases from V and 2 from J; bases not matched to a gene: 1. This CDR3 is built from 14 residues. Germline V gene sequence: CDR1 SNHLY, CDR2 FYNGKV (reference sequence). The part of the CDR3 DNA that was read is TGTGCCAGCAGCTCGGACAGGGCTGGAAATACGCTCTAT. As protein: CASSSDRAGNTLY. The CDR3 reads in full as CASSSDRAGNTLYF.

Worth noting for this clone: Gene names and germline refer to mouse. Read sequence stops 1 residue before the CDR3 end, and the germline J gene provides the missing end. J is TRBJ2-3 and V is TRBV13-2, with D hard to call. V was pared by 2 bases and J by 6 bases, with 4 bases between. This CDR3 spans 11 amino acids. Per germline, CDR1 NNHNN and CDR2 SYGAGS (reference sequence). The CDR3 here is CASGDKETLYF. CDR3 DNA (partial): TGTGCCAGCGGTGACAAGGAAACGCTGTAT.

Concerning this clone itself: All gene names here are mouse names. The CDR3 end is not reached by the read, which stops 1 residue before it; the germline J gene fills it in. The rearrangement uses TRBV26 and TRBJ2-5; no clear D. The length of the CDR3 is 14 residues. Germline V CDR1 and CDR2: KGHPV, FQNQEV (reference sequence). V lost 2 bases and J 2 bases, leaving 8 bases between the germline ends. The covered CDR3 bases are TGTGCCAGCAGTCTGACGGGGATCCAAGACACCCAGTAC. Protein product: CASSLTGIQDTQY. The full CDR3 protein reads CASSLTGIQDTQYF.

Of note for this clone: Germline and genes: mouse. CDR3 residues: CASSDWGGRADTQYF. The sequenced CDR3 bases are TGTGCCAGCTCAGACTGGGGGGGCAGAGCGGACACCCAGTAC. The rearrangement uses TRBV12-2 and TRBJ2-5; 12 bases match TRBD2. The read comes to an end 1 residue before the CDR3 does, leaving the germline J gene to fill in the end. Trimming at V came to 4 bases and at J to 6 bases, leaving 7 bases not matched to a gene. CDR3 length: 15 residues. Germline V lookup: CDR1 SGHLS, CDR2 HYDKME.

This clone was seen more than once but under ten times. Any gene name here is a mouse gene name. The read ends 1 residue shy of where the CDR3 ends; the end is completed using the germline J gene. This rearrangement joins TRBV15 to TRBJ2-5, with D possibly being TRBD1 or TRBD2 (6 bases each). The CDR3 spans 13 residues. CDR1 and CDR2 (germline): SGHND, FRSKSL. V was trimmed by 3 bases and J by 6 bases, leaving 10 bases between them. CDR3 DNA, as far as it was read: TGTGCCAGCAGTTTCGGGGGCGGGGACACCCAGTAC. It is translated as CASSFGGGDTQY. The complete CDR3 sequence is CASSFGGGDTQYF.

Note on this clone: Gene names are mouse gene names. Sequencing ends 1 residue short of the CDR3 end; the germline J gene provides the rest. This chain uses TRBV26 with TRBJ2-2, with no clear D. The CDR3 is made up of 14 amino acids. With 1 base removed from V and 4 bases from J, the gap between germline ends came to 7 bases. Germline CDR1 KGHPV, CDR2 FQNQEV (reference sequence). The sequenced CDR3 bases are TGTGCCAGCAGTCTGTTGGGTGGCACCGGGCAGCTCTAC. Its translation is CASSLLGGTGQLY. The whole CDR3 sequence reads CASSLLGGTGQLYF.

This clone was recorded a few times. Mouse names are used for the genes. The DNA ends 1 residue before the CDR3 does, and the rest of the CDR3 is filled in from the germline J gene. V and J are TRBV26 and TRBJ2-5; 7 bases fit TRBD1. This CDR3 spans 14 amino acids. Germline assignment: CDR1 KGHPV and CDR2 FQNQEV (reference sequence). V dropped 4 bases and J dropped 2; count of bases not matched to a gene: 3. The sequenced part of the CDR3 DNA is TGTGCCAGCAGTCCGTACAGGGGCCAAGACACCCAGTAC. Translating it yields CASSPYRGQDTQY. The whole CDR3 is CASSPYRGQDTQYF.